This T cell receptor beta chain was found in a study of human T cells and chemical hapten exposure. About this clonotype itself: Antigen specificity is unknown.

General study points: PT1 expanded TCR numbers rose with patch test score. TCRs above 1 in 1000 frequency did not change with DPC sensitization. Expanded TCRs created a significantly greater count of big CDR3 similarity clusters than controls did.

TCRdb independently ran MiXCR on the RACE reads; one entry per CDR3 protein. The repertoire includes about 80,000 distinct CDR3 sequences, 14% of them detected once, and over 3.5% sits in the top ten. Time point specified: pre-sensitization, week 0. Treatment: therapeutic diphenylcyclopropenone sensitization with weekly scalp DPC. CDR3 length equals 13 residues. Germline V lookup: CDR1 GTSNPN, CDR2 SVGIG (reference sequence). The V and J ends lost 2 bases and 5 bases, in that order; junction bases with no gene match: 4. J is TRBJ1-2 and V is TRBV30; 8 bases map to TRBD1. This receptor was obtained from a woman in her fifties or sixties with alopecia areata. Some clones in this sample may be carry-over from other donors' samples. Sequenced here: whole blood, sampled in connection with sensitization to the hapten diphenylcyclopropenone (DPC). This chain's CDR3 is CAWSTGTGYGYTF. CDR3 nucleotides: TGTGCCTGGAGTACCGGGACAGGTTATGGCTACACCTTC.